This section outlines one T cell receptor beta chain sequence together with its context. The germline V gene encodes CDR1 GTSNPN and CDR2 SVGIG (reference sequence). After removal of 6 bases from V and 3 bases from J, the junction contained 6 bases not matched to a gene. The CDR3 covers 14 residues. How the authors handled the data: Estimation of nucleated cell counts relied on the amplification of reference gene primers. TCRdb's copy holds only in-frame clones and misses some; the assay was immunoSEQ multiplex PCR. That table is the source of V, J and clone size, and D and trimming were worked out from the DNA. This sample has approximately 74,000 clones; roughly 83% occur once, and the top ten carry 2.5%. This sample was included in a study of blood T cell repertoires in COVID-19. Overall study context: Both acute and convalescent COVID-19 samples were obtained from the United States, Italy and Spain. Sample material is recorded as cDNA or gDNA derived from T cells, B-cell-depleted T cells, or PBMCs.

This rearrangement joins TRBV30 to TRBJ1-2; 11 positions match TRBD1. The source is an elderly man with active or convalescent COVID-19. The sequenced sample was peripheral blood. The CDR3 DNA reads as TGTGCCTGCCTGACGGGACAGGGGGACTATGGCTACACCTTC. This codes for CACLTGQGDYGYTF.